These T cell receptor beta chains were read from a single sample in a study of regulatory T cells in long-lasting Graves disease. In TCRdb, the multiplex PCR reads were re-called with MiXCR into one record per CDR3 protein. The sample lists approximately 400,000 distinct CDR3 sequences, about 16% occurring once. These data also formed part of another study, on T cells in Graves' hyperthyroidism and ophthalmopathy.

The material sequenced was peripheral blood mononuclear cells (PBMCs), taken at new diagnosis, from a patient treated with antithyroid drugs. The source of these receptors is a woman aged 25 to 39 with Graves disease. The CDR3 runs from the conserved cysteine through the conserved F or W. D genes are given only for firm matches. Some rows mark clone size as missing; the rest say once, few, many or name a class of expanded clone.

size	J	D	V	DNA	CDR3
many	TRBJ2-1	TRBD2	TRBV7-3	TGTGCCAGCAGCCGGGGGACTAGCGGATACAATGAGCAGTTCTTC	CASSRGTSGYNEQFF
many	TRBJ1-2	.	TRBV12-3/TRBV12-4	TGCGCCAGCAGCTCAACGTTGGACTATGGCTACACCTTC	CASSSTLDYGYTF
.	TRBJ2-7	TRBD1	TRBV20-1	TGCAGTGCTCCCTATCAGGGGGCGGACGAGCAGTACTTC	CSAPYQGADEQYF
few	TRBJ2-7	.	TRBV25-1	TGTGCCAGCAGCACAGGGGAGGGCGAGCAGTACTTC	CASSTGEGEQYF
.	TRBJ2-1	TRBD2	TRBV7-9	TGTGCCAGCAGCTTCTCAGCGGGAGGGCCGGGATACAATGAGCAGTTCTTC	CASSFSAGGPGYNEQFF
few	TRBJ2-1	TRBD2	TRBV24-1	TGTGCCACCGGACTAGCGGGAGTAGATGAGCAGTTCTTC	CATGLAGVDEQFF
many	TRBJ2-1	TRBD2	TRBV12-3/TRBV12-4	TGTGCCAGCAGTTTTGCTAGCGGAGGCAATGAGCAGTTCTTC	CASSFASGGNEQFF
many	TRBJ2-3	TRBD2	TRBV7-3	TGTGCCAGCAGCTGGGATAGCGGGATAGTCTCAGATACGCAGTATTTT	CASSWDSGIVSDTQYF
few	TRBJ2-2	.	TRBV5-4	TGTGCCAGCAGCTTGGGACGATTTGATACCGGGGAGCTGTTTTTT	CASSLGRFDTGELFF
.	TRBJ2-3	TRBD1	TRBV12-3/TRBV12-4	TGTGCCAGCAGTGTCGGGACAGGGCGTGTGGATACGCAGTATTTT	CASSVGTGRVDTQYF
.	TRBJ2-1	TRBD2	TRBV24-1	TGTGCCACCAGTGGCGAGGCGGGAGGGCGGGAGCAGTTCTTC	CATSGEAGGREQFF
many	TRBJ2-1	.	TRBV28	TGTGCCAGCACCCTCAAAATAGCGACCAATGAGCAGTTCTTC	CASTLKIATNEQFF
few	TRBJ2-1	TRBD2	TRBV10-3	TGTGCCCTCTCGGGAGGGGGAGATGAGCAGTTCTTC	CALSGGGDEQFF
many	TRBJ2-3	TRBD1	TRBV13	TGTGCCAGCAGCTTTGGGGACAGGGCCACAGATACGCAGTATTTT	CASSFGDRATDTQYF
few	TRBJ1-5	TRBD1	TRBV24-1	TGTGCCACCAGCGGACAGGAGGTTAGCAATCAGCCCCAGCATTTT	CATSGQEVSNQPQHF
many	TRBJ2-3	.	TRBV20-1	TGCAGTGCTAGATTAGCAGATACGCAGTATTTT	CSARLADTQYF
.	TRBJ1-2	.	TRBV6-5	TGTGCCAGCAGTTACTCGAGCAGGGAATACTATGGCTACACCTTC	CASSYSSREYYGYTF
few	TRBJ2-3	.	TRBV5-1	TGCGCCAGCAGCTTACCCCAGGGAATCGGCAGCACAGATACGCAGTATTTT	CASSLPQGIGSTDTQYF
few	TRBJ1-1	TRBD1	TRBV6-1	TGTGCCAGCAGCGGGACAGCCCCTGAAGCTTTCTTT	CASSGTAPEAFF
.	TRBJ1-4	.	TRBV28	TGTGCCAGCGGTAAACTGGGCTTGTCGGAAAAACTGTTTTTT	CASGKLGLSEKLFF
many	TRBJ2-1	TRBD2	TRBV27	TGTGCCAGCAGTTTATCACTAGCGGGAACGTATGAGCAGTTCTTC	CASSLSLAGTYEQFF
few	TRBJ2-7	.	TRBV6-5	TGTGCCAGCAGTTGGACAGACTCCTACGAGCAGTACTTC	CASSWTDSYEQYF
many	TRBJ1-3	.	TRBV30	TGTGCCTGGAGTCTAGGAAACACCATATATTTT	CAWSLGNTIYF
.	TRBJ2-7	.	TRBV5-5	TGTGCCAGCAGCTTGGTTGGAGTATTCTACGAGCAGTACTTC	CASSLVGVFYEQYF
.	TRBJ2-5	TRBD2	TRBV10-3	TGTGCCATCAGTGCGAAGACTAGCGGGAGGGCCGCGGGTGAGACCCAGTACTTC	CAISAKTSGRAAGETQYF
few	TRBJ2-2	TRBD1	TRBV5-1	TGCGCCAGCAGCTTGGCCGGACAGGGGGACACCGGGGAGCTGTTTTTT	CASSLAGQGDTGELFF
.	TRBJ2-1	.	TRBV18	TGTGCCAGCTCACCACCCTCTAGCGCCTACAATGAGCAGTTCTTC	CASSPPSSAYNEQFF
many	TRBJ2-7	TRBD1	TRBV28	TGTGCCAGCAGTTTCTTGGGACAGGCCTACGAGCAGTACTTC	CASSFLGQAYEQYF
few	TRBJ1-1	.	TRBV4-1	TGCGCCAGCAGCCAGACGGGTCGGGGGTCGCTTTTCTTT	CASSQTGRGSLFF
few	TRBJ2-7	TRBD2	TRBV15	TGTGCCACCAGTAAGCTCCCCGGACTAGCCTACGAGCAGTACTTC	CATSKLPGLAYEQYF
few	TRBJ2-7	.	TRBV6-5	TGTGCCAGCAGTTACTCTCCAGGGTCTTACGAGCAGTACTTC	CASSYSPGSYEQYF
.	TRBJ2-6	.	TRBV19	TGTGCCAGTAGTATAGCAGGGACTGGGGCCAACGTCCTGACTTTC	CASSIAGTGANVLTF
few	TRBJ2-7	.	TRBV3-1	TGTGCCAGCAGCCCCGACAGATTACCCTACGAGCAGTACTTC	CASSPDRLPYEQYF
few	TRBJ2-2	.	TRBV11-2	TGTGCCAGCAGTTACTCGCCCTATCAGCGGTCCGGGGAGCTGTTTTTT	CASSYSPYQRSGELFF
.	TRBJ1-1	.	TRBV5-1	TGCGCCAGCAGCTTGTTGCCAGGGGCCGGGGGTGGAACTGAAGCTTTCTTT	CASSLLPGAGGGTEAFF
many	TRBJ2-2	TRBD1	TRBV24-1	TGTGCCACCAGTGATCCAGCAGGGACAGGGCCCACCGGGGAGCTGTTTTTT	CATSDPAGTGPTGELFF
.	TRBJ1-6	TRBD1	TRBV11-3	TGTGCCAGCAGCCCAGGACAGGGCTATAATTCACCCCTCCACTTT	CASSPGQGYNSPLHF
few	TRBJ1-2	TRBD1	TRBV20-1	TGCAGTGCGGCACCGGGACAGGGACGACATGGCTACACCTTC	CSAAPGQGRHGYTF
few	TRBJ2-1	.	TRBV5-6	TGTGCCAGCAGCCCTGGGGCGACCTTGGGCGAGCAGTTCTTC	CASSPGATLGEQFF
.	TRBJ1-5	.	TRBV28	TGTGCCAGCGTATATAGCAATCAGCCCCAGCATTTT	CASVYSNQPQHF
many	TRBJ2-1	.	TRBV7-3	TGTGCCAGCAGCTCCGCTGGTGGGAGGGGGGATGAGCAGTTCTTC	CASSSAGGRGDEQFF
few	TRBJ2-7	.	TRBV20-1	TGCAGTGCTAGAGACGGTACCTCCTACGAGCAGTACTTC	CSARDGTSYEQYF
once	TRBJ2-7	TRBD2	TRBV27	TGTGCCAGCAGTCCCCGTTTTAGCGGGACCCCTGGCGAGCAGTACTTC	CASSPRFSGTPGEQYF
many	TRBJ1-2	.	TRBV18	TGTGCCAGCTCACCACCTCTGGGCAGGGGATATGGCTACACCTTC	CASSPPLGRGYGYTF